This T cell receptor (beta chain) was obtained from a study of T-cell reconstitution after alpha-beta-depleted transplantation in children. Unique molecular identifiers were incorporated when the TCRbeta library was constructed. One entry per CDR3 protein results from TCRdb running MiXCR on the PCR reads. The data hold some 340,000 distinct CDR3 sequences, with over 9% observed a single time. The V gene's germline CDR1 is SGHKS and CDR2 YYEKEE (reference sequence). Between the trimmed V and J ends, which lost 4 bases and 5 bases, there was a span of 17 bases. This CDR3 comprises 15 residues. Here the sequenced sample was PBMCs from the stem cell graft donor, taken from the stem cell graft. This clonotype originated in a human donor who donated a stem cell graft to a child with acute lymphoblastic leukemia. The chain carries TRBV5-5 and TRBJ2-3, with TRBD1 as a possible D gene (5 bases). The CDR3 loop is CASSRKGIRKDTQYF. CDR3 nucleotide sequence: TGTGCCAGCAGCCGGAAGGGGATTCGAAAAGATACGCAGTATTTT.